Presented here are 10 T cell receptor beta chains from one specimen sequenced in a study of blood T cells in healthy people across ages. Primed by a sample-barcoded 5' primer and a J-beta primer mix, a second PCR proceeded for about 7 to 11 cycles. TCRdb fed the 5' RACE reads into MiXCR, producing one record per CDR3 protein. The sample has about 840,000 distinct CDR3 sequences; about 28% are singletons. These data were also filed under a second study, of T cells of mothers and their children.

The sequenced material came from blood. The receptor source for this set is a woman aged 40 to 50 in good health.

The J gene is TRBJ1-1, the V gene TRBV27; no clear D. Germline V CDR1 and CDR2: MNHEY, SMNVEV (reference sequence). V was shortened by 4 bases and J by 4 bases, with 13 bases between the two germline ends. The CDR3 has 14 amino acids. This CDR3 is CASSSRSISTEAFF. CDR3 coding DNA: TGTGCCAGCAGTTCCCGCTCAATTTCCACTGAAGCTTTCTTT.

The rearrangement uses TRBV5-6 and TRBJ1-2, with D possibly matching TRBD1 (6 bases). CDR3 length: 15 amino acids. Trimming removed 2 bases at V and 0 bases at J, with 11 bases between. Per the germline V gene, CDR1 is SGHDT and CDR2 is YYEEEE. The CDR3 spells CASSLRDRPNYGYTF. The CDR3 DNA is TGTGCCAGCAGCTTAAGAGACAGGCCTAACTATGGCTACACCTTC.

The rearrangement uses TRBV6-6 and TRBJ1-2; possibly TRBD1 for D (5 bases). The CDR3 spans 16 residues. Deletions cut 8 bases from V and 3 bases from J, with 22 bases between. Germline assignment: CDR1 MNHNY and CDR2 SVGAGI (reference sequence). In DNA form, the CDR3 reads TGTGCCAGCCTCTCCAATCGGGGGGGGGAAGACTATGGCTACACCTTC. Protein: CASLSNRGGEDYGYTF.

This clonotype was seen more than once but under ten times. One end of the junction varies from germline; a read error may be responsible. The J gene is TRBJ2-5, the V gene TRBV14; the D gene could be TRBD1 or TRBD2 (5 bases each). The V gene's germline CDR1 is SGHDN and CDR2 FVKESK. This CDR3 is built from 15 residues. CDR3 coding DNA: TGTGCCAGCAGCCACCGGGGCAGGGCACAAGAGGCCCAGTACTTC. Its protein is CASSHRGRAQEAQYF.

This clonotype occurred many times. The CDR3 loop is CASSLETSGGIFSYEQYF. The CDR3 DNA follows: TGCGCCAGCAGCTTGGAGACTAGCGGGGGGATATTTTCCTACGAGCAGTACTTC. The chain joins TRBV5-1 to TRBJ2-7; 13 bases are a match to TRBD2. The germline CDR1 and CDR2 sequences are SGHRS and YFSETQ. The CDR3 extends over 18 amino acids. V dropped 0 bases and J dropped 1; count of bases not matched to a gene: 7.

The gene calls are TRBV20-1 and TRBJ1-1; D may be TRBD1 (5 bases). Germline values: CDR1 DFQATT, CDR2 SNEGSKA (reference sequence). V gave up 1 base and J gave up 2 bases, with 14 bases separating them. CDR3 length: 15 residues. CDR3 loop: CSARGQTRGNTEAFF. The CDR3 DNA reads TGCAGTGCTAGAGGGCAAACAAGGGGCAACACTGAAGCTTTCTTT.

This clonotype came up many times. This chain joins TRBV20-1 and TRBJ2-5, with no clear D. Looked up from germline, CDR1 is DFQATT and CDR2 is SNEGSKA (reference sequence). Trimming pared 0 bases from V and 1 base from J, leaving 12 bases between. The length of the CDR3 is 15 residues. The CDR3 is CSARDLRITQETQYF. In nucleotides, the CDR3 is TGCAGTGCTAGAGATCTAAGGATTACCCAAGAGACCCAGTACTTC.

This clonotype was seen ten or more times. This chain uses TRBV7-2 with TRBJ1-2, with TRBD1 identical over 10 bases. The CDR3 loop spans 13 amino acids. V gave up 5 bases and J gave up 6 bases; unmatched junction bases: 3. Germline V gene sequence: CDR1 SGHTA, CDR2 FQGNSA. The CDR3, as DNA: TGTGCCAGCAGCCCAGGACAGGGGGATGGCTACACCTTC. It yields the protein CASSPGQGDGYTF.

This clonotype was seen only a few times. The chain has TRBV6-2 or TRBV6-3 and TRBJ1-2; perhaps TRBD1 as D (5 bases). The CDR3 runs to 14 residues. V lost 8 bases, J lost 1 base, and 14 bases lay in between. Germline V lookup: CDR1 MNHEY, CDR2 SVGEGT. The DNA of the CDR3 is TGTGCCAGCCTGACAGCAAAACATAACTATGGCTACACCTTC. This codes for CASLTAKHNYGYTF.

The V gene is TRBV5-1, the J gene TRBJ2-7, with TRBD1 matching over 7 bases. The J call is doubtful: the DNA matches TRBJ2-5 better. The CDR3 length is 14 residues. The germline V gene has CDR1 SGHRS and CDR2 YFSETQ. CDR3 amino acids: CASSLATGVETQYF. Here the CDR3 DNA reads TGCGCCAGCAGCTTGGCTACAGGGGTAGAGACCCAGTACTTC.